These 12 T cell receptor beta chains share one sample of origin, sequenced in a study of low-dose radiotherapy and immunotherapy resistance in tumors. Covering alpha and beta chains, TRAV- and TRBV-specific primers were used for the first-strand cDNA. Using a constant-region primer together with a V-primer adapter, TCRs were subjected to around 22 PCR cycles of amplification. A single record per CDR3 protein comes from TCRdb applying MiXCR to the reads. The sample has roughly 17,000 distinct CDR3 sequences, approximately 70% seen once; the top ten hold 4.5% to 7%. The receptors here all came from a human donor with advanced metastatic prostate, ovarian, gallbladder or colorectal cancer (not recorded which). This table probably holds off-target reads from a library built for another chain.

Turning to this clonotype: A single base separates this from a much larger clone, so it may be a read error. The chain employs TRBV29-1 and TRBJ2-3, with D perhaps matching TRBD1 or TRBD2 (5 bases each). The CDR3 contains 12 residues. Trimming shortened V by 6 bases and J by 14 bases, and 21 bases separated the two germline ends. Germline values: CDR1 SQVTM, CDR2 ANQGSEA. CDR3 amino acids: CSVITGAVDPYF. The CDR3 DNA follows: TGCAGCGTGATAACCGGGGCCGTAGATCCGTATTTT.

With respect to this clonotype: Germline and junction disagree at one end, which may indicate a read error. This chain uses TRBV4-1 with TRBJ2-5; 8 bases align to TRBD2. Per the germline V gene, CDR1 is MGHRA and CDR2 is YSYEKL. The CDR3 spans 15 residues. The chain's CDR3 is CASSPSGSAGETQYF. The CDR3 DNA reads TGTGCCAGCAGCCCTAGCGGGTCGGCCGGGGAGACCCAGTACTTC.

The rearrangement uses TRBV28 and TRBJ2-1; TRBD2 matches at 8 bases. The germline CDR1 and CDR2 sequences are MDHEN and SYDVKM. Unmatched junction bases numbered 12, after V lost 10 bases and J lost 13 bases. The length of the CDR3 is 12 residues. In DNA, the CDR3 is TGTGCCACCGTCACTAGCGGAGGGGTTCAGTTCTTC. Translating gives CATVTSGGVQFF.

The chain links TRBV11-1 to TRBJ1-1, with D unresolved. CDR1 and CDR2 from the germline V gene are SGHAT and FQDESV (reference sequence). This CDR3 spans 14 amino acids. The germline V and J ends were trimmed by 2 bases and 1 base, with 8 bases remaining between them. CDR3 in amino acids: CASSLSLKNTEAFF. As DNA, the CDR3 is TGTGCCAGCAGCTTAAGTCTGAAGAACACTGAAGCTTTCTTT. The variable domain in full, with the rest retrieved from reference TRBV11-1 and TRBJ1-1, is EAEVAQSPRYKITEKSQAVAFWCDPISGHATLYWYRQILGQGPELLVQFQDESVVDDSQLPKDRFSAERLKGVDSTLKIQPAELGDSAMYLCASSLSLKNTEAFFGQGTRLTVV.

This clonotype was observed a handful of times. The chain uses TRBV29-1 and TRBJ2-6, with TRBD1 matching over 8 bases. Germline lookup yields CDR1 SQVTM and CDR2 ANQGSEA. V trimming: 6 bases; J trimming: 2 bases; junction bases outside the gene matches: 0. CDR3 length: 13 residues. CDR3 in amino acids: CSVTGAGANVLTF. CDR3 nucleotide sequence: TGCAGCGTGACAGGGGCTGGGGCCAACGTCCTGACTTTC.

The count of this clonotype is one. The rearrangement joins TRBV6-2 or TRBV6-3 to TRBJ1-2; D call uncertain. V was trimmed by 5 bases and J by 1 base, leaving 5 bases between them. The CDR3 loop spans 12 amino acids. Per germline, CDR1 MNHEY and CDR2 SVGEGT. The CDR3 protein is CASSNNNYGYTF. The CDR3, as DNA: TGTGCCAGCAGTAACAATAACTATGGCTACACCTTC.

V gene TRBV2 combines with J gene TRBJ1-2; a possible D gene is TRBD1 (6 bases). The CDR3 runs to 15 residues. Germline-derived CDR1 and CDR2 are SNHLY and FYNNEI. The germline V and J ends were trimmed by 0 bases and 4 bases, with 12 bases remaining between them. The CDR3 loop is CASSEAGGRPYGYTF. CDR3 bases: TGTGCCAGCAGTGAAGCGGGGGGGCGCCCCTATGGCTACACCTTC.

This sequence joins TRBV11-2 and TRBJ2-7; D is perhaps TRBD2 (5 bases). This CDR3 is built from 14 residues. Germline V lookup: CDR1 SGHAT, CDR2 FQNNGV. V was clipped by 7 bases and J by 0 bases, with 13 bases between them. In DNA form, the CDR3 reads TGTGCCAGCACCCTAGGGAGTGTCTCCTACGAGCAGTACTTC. Its protein product is CASTLGSVSYEQYF.

CDR3 sequence reads: CASSQALGTNEKLFF. In DNA form, the CDR3 reads TGTGCCAGCAGCCAAGCTTTGGGAACTAATGAAAAACTGTTTTTT. V is TRBV14 and J is TRBJ1-4; D remains ambiguous. Trimming took 1 base from V and 1 from J, leaving 7 bases between them. From germline, CDR1 is SGHDN and CDR2 FVKESK. This CDR3 comprises 15 residues.

The chain combines TRBV3-1 with TRBJ2-5; TRBD2 matches 9 bases. Germline CDR1 is LGHDT and CDR2 is YNNKEL (reference sequence). V shed 0 bases and J 7 bases; nucleotides not matched to a gene: 9. This CDR3 has 16 residues. CDR3 DNA: TGTGCCAGCAGCCAAGATCCTAGCGGGGTATCTGGGACCCAGTACTTC. It is translated as CASSQDPSGVSGTQYF.

V is TRBV4-2 and J is TRBJ1-1, with D tentatively TRBD1 (6 bases). Trimming left V 2 bases short and J 1 base short, with 11 bases between. This CDR3 is built from 15 residues. Germline assignment: CDR1 LGHNA and CDR2 YNFKEQ. The CDR3 region has the DNA TGTGCCAGCAGCCAAAAGGGGGTTGAGAACACTGAAGCTTTCTTT. Protein product: CASSQKGVENTEAFF.

This clonotype was counted a few times. The CDR3 reads CASTPVGERPQHF. As DNA, the CDR3 is TGTGCCAGCACCCCGGTAGGGGAGAGGCCCCAGCATTTT. V gene TRBV24-1 combines with J gene TRBJ1-5, with D tentatively TRBD1 (5 bases). The CDR3 covers 13 residues. V lost 11 bases to trimming and J lost 9 bases, with 19 bases between them. Germline lookup yields CDR1 KGHDR and CDR2 SFDVKD.